A selection of T cell receptor beta chains follows, all from one sample in a study of control samples from healthy donors and cancer patients. Assay: immunoSEQ multiplex PCR; the TCRdb copy retains only in-frame clones and omits some. This table holds 100,000 to 150,000 clones, approximately 90% found once. Sample: blood. Every receptor here comes from a woman aged 45-60 years in good health. The CDR3 runs from the conserved cysteine through the conserved F or W. D genes are given only for firm matches. Only some rows state a clone size, as once, few, many or a class for expanded clones.

TGCGCCAGCAGCTCAGGGACTAGCGCTAAACGGGGAGAGACCCAGTACTTC	CASSSGTSAKRGETQYF	TRBD2	NA	TRBJ2-5	TRBV5-1	17
TGTGCCAGCAGCCAGTCTCTGTCTGGGCAGCCCCAGCATTTT	CASSQSLSGQPQHF	NA	NA	TRBJ1-5	TRBV3-1/TRBV3-2	14
TGTGCCAGCAGTTATTTGGGGGCCCTCAACACTGAAGCTTTCTTT	CASSYLGALNTEAFF	NA	NA	TRBJ1-1	TRBV6-5	15
TGTGCCATCAGGACTGACACGGCGAGCAATCAGCCCCAGCATTTT	CAIRTDTASNQPQHF	NA	once	TRBJ1-5	TRBV10-3	15
TGCGCCAGCAGCCCTGGGGGACTAGCGGGAGTCGGGAACGAGCAGTACTTC	CASSPGGLAGVGNEQYF	TRBD2	NA	TRBJ2-7	TRBV5-1	17
TGTGCCAGCAGCGCTGGGACAGGGGGATATCAGCCCCAGCATTTT	CASSAGTGGYQPQHF	TRBD1	NA	TRBJ1-5	TRBV5-6	15
TGTGCCAGCCGAGAAACGACAGGGAACAATCAGCCCCAGCATTTT	CASRETTGNNQPQHF	TRBD1	NA	TRBJ1-5	TRBV27	15
TGTGCCAGCATTGGGACTTTAGGGACAGATACGCAGTATTTT	CASIGTLGTDTQYF	NA	NA	TRBJ2-3	TRBV6-6	14
TGTGCCAGCTCAGCAGGGGGTGGCGGAAAACTGTTTTTT	CASSAGGGGKLFF	TRBD1	NA	TRBJ1-4	TRBV18	13
TGTGCCGGCAAGTTAGGGTATGGCTACACCTTC	CAGKLGYGYTF	NA	NA	TRBJ1-2	TRBV2	11
TGTGCCAGCAGCTTCGGGGGCGCGGGGGGGCCTTTAGATACGCAGTATTTT	CASSFGGAGGPLDTQYF	TRBD2	NA	TRBJ2-3	TRBV7-6	17
TGCGCCAGCAGCTTATCAGGAACCACCGGGGAGCTGTTTTTT	CASSLSGTTGELFF	NA	once	TRBJ2-2	TRBV5-1	14
TGTGCCAGTAGGATGACAGGGGGCGATGGCTACACCTTC	CASRMTGGDGYTF	TRBD1	NA	TRBJ1-2	TRBV19	13
TGCGCCAGCAGCTTGGGACTAGCTACCGATGAGCAGTTCTTC	CASSLGLATDEQFF	TRBD2	NA	TRBJ2-1	TRBV5-1	14
TGTGCCAGCAGCTCCAACAGGGGGATAGGAAACACCATATATTTT	CASSSNRGIGNTIYF	TRBD1	NA	TRBJ1-3	TRBV11-2	15
TGCAGTGCTAGTTCCGGGACCCAAGTCACAGATACGCAGTATTTT	CSASSGTQVTDTQYF	NA	NA	TRBJ2-3	TRBV20-1	15
TGCGCCAGCAGCTTGTCCTTCACCGAGCAGTACTTC	CASSLSFTEQYF	NA	NA	TRBJ2-7	TRBV5-1	12
TGTGCCAGCAAAACAGGACAGGCTGGAAATTCACCCCTCCACTTT	CASKTGQAGNSPLHF	TRBD1	NA	TRBJ1-6	TRBV6-6	15
TGTGCCAGCAGCCGAAGTGCGGGGAGCAACTATGGCTACACCTTC	CASSRSAGSNYGYTF	NA	once	TRBJ1-2	TRBV7-8	15
TGCAGCGTACGGATTAATGAGCAGTTCTTC	CSVRINEQFF	NA	NA	TRBJ2-1	TRBV29-1	10
TGTGCCAGCAGTTACCGGTCTAGCGGGAAGAGGAATGAGCAGTTCTTC	CASSYRSSGKRNEQFF	TRBD2	once	TRBJ2-1	TRBV28	16
TGTGCCAGCAGCCAAGCCTCTATTAGGAGCACTGAAGCTTTCTTT	CASSQASIRSTEAFF	NA	NA	TRBJ1-1	TRBV3-1/TRBV3-2	15
TGTGCCAGCCGGGACAGGTCTCACAATGAGCAGTTCTTC	CASRDRSHNEQFF	TRBD1	once	TRBJ2-1	TRBV27	13
TGCGCCAGCAGCACGGGACAGACCACAGATACGCAGTATTTT	CASSTGQTTDTQYF	TRBD1	NA	TRBJ2-3	TRBV5-1	14
TGTGCCATCAGCGGACAGGGCCAAACCGAAGCTTTCTTT	CAISGQGQTEAFF	TRBD1	NA	TRBJ1-1	TRBV10-3	13
TGTGCCAGCAGCTTCGGGACTAGCGTTGAATACGAGCAGTACTTC	CASSFGTSVEYEQYF	TRBD2	NA	TRBJ2-7	TRBV7-8	15
TGTGCCAGCAGTATGGGGGGATCGAACACTGAAGCTTTCTTT	CASSMGGSNTEAFF	NA	NA	TRBJ1-1	TRBV6-5	14
TGTGCCAGCAGTTTAGGGGACACTGAAGCTTTCTTT	CASSLGDTEAFF	NA	NA	TRBJ1-1	TRBV12-3/TRBV12-4	12
TGTGCCAGCAGATCAAGGCGGCAGAACACTGAAGCTTTCTTT	CASRSRRQNTEAFF	NA	NA	TRBJ1-1	TRBV28	14
TGCGCCAGCAGCACGAGGACAGGGCGAGGCGGTAGGAGCACTGAAGCTTTCTTT	CASSTRTGRGGRSTEAFF	TRBD1	NA	TRBJ1-1	TRBV5-1	18
TGTGCCAGCAGCGCCGCCGGGGCTAACTATGGCTACACCTTC	CASSAAGANYGYTF	NA	NA	TRBJ1-2	TRBV7-9	14
TGTGCCAGCAACAGGGGGCAAGTCTATGGCTACACCTTC	CASNRGQVYGYTF	TRBD1	NA	TRBJ1-2	TRBV19	13
TGTGCCAGCAGCAAAAAGCCGAGCGGAAGCACCTACGAGCAGTACTTC	CASSKKPSGSTYEQYF	NA	NA	TRBJ2-7	TRBV21-1	16
TGTGCCAGTAGTATAGGGGGGACAGCAACCGCGCGGGGCTACACCTTC	CASSIGGTATARGYTF	TRBD1	few	TRBJ1-2	TRBV19	16
TGCAGCGTTGAGGACCTAAGCGGGAGGGGAGCCTACGAGCAGTACTTC	CSVEDLSGRGAYEQYF	TRBD2	NA	TRBJ2-7	TRBV29-1	16
TGTGCCAGCAGTTTATATCCGAACACTGAAGCTTTCTTT	CASSLYPNTEAFF	NA	NA	TRBJ1-1	TRBV6-5	13
TGTGCCAGCAGTCCCGTCGGCAGGGGGCTTGAAAAACTGTTTTTT	CASSPVGRGLEKLFF	TRBD1	few	TRBJ1-4	TRBV28	15
TGTGCCAGCTGGGGTGGCAATCAGCCCCAGCATTTT	CASWGGNQPQHF	NA	once	TRBJ1-5	TRBV6-5	12
TGTGCCAGCAGCATGGGACAGGGAGTTTGGGAGCAGTTCTTC	CASSMGQGVWEQFF	TRBD1	few	TRBJ2-1	TRBV7-9	14
TGTGCCAGCAGCCACTCTAATGAAAAACTGTTTTTT	CASSHSNEKLFF	NA	NA	TRBJ1-4	TRBV3-1/TRBV3-2	12
TGTGCCAGCAGACTGACTAGCGGGGTTTACGAGCAGTACTTC	CASRLTSGVYEQYF	TRBD2	NA	TRBJ2-7	TRBV6-5	14